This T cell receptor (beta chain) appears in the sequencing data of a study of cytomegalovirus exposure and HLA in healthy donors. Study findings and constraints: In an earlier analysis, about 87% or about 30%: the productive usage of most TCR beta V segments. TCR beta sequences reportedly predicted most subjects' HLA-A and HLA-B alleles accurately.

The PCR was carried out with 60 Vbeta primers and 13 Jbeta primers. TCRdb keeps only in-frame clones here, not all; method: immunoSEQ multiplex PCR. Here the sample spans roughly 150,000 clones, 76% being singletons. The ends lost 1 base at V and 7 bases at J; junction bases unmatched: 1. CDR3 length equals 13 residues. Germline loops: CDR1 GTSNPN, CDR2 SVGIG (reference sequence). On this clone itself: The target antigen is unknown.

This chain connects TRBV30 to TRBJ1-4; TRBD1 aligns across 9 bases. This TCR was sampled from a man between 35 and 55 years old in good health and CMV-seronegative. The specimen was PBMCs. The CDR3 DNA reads TGTGCCTGGAGTGCGACAGGGGGTGAAAAACTGTTTTTT. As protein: CAWSATGGEKLFF.